This T cell receptor beta chain emerged from a study of shared clonotypes between healthy human individuals. About the study: For every donor, three CD4 naive, three CD4 memory, two CD8 naive and one CD8 memory plates were used. General study findings and limits: Some naive CD4 clonotypes, around 4.7%, turned up in common across several donors.

Note on this clone: The target antigen is unknown.

TCRdb's copy holds only in-frame clones and misses some; the assay was immunoSEQ multiplex PCR. The data hold approximately 400,000 clones, with around 96% observed a single time. The sequence derives from a man aged 30 to 45 in good health. Sequencing was done on a sample of memory CD8+ T cells sorted from blood. Described subset: CD45RO+ cells pooled with CCR7-negative TemRA cells.

CDR3 DNA: TGTGCCAGTAGTATCCGGGACACTAGACACAATGAGCAGTTCTTC. It yields the protein CASSIRDTRHNEQFF. This chain links TRBV19 with TRBJ2-1, with a weak D call TRBD1 (6 bases). The V end was cut by 3 bases, the J end by 5 bases, with 14 bases between. This CDR3 region has 15 residues. In germline, CDR1 is LNHDA, CDR2 SQIVND (reference sequence).